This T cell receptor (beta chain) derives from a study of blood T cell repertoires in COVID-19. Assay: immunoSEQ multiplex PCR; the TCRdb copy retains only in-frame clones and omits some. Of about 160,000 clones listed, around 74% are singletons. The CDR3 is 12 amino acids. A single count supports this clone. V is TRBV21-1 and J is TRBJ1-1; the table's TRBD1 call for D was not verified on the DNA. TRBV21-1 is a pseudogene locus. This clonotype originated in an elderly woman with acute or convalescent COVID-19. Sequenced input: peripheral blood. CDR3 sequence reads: CASSQGPDEAFF. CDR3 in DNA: TGTGCCAGCAGTCAGGGTCCCGATGAAGCTTTCTTT.